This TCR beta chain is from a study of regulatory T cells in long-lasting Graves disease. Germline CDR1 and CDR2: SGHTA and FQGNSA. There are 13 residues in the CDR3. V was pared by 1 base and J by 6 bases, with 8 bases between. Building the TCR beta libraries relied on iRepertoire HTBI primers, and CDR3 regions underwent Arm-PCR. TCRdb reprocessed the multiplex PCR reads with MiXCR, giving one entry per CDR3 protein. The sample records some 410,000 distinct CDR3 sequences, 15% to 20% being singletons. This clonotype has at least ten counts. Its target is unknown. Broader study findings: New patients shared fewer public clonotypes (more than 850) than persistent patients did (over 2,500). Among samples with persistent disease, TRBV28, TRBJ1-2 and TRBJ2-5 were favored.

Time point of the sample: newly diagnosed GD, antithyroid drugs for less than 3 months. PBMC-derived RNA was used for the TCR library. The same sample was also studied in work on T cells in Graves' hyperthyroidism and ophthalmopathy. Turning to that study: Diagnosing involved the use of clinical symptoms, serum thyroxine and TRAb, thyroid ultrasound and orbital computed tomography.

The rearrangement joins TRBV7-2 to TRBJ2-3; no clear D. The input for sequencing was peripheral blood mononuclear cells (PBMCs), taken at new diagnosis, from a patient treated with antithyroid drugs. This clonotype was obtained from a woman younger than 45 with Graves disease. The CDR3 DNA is TGTGCCAGCAGCTTAGTGGGAAGGGATACGCAGTATTTT. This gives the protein CASSLVGRDTQYF.